These 27 T cell receptor beta chains share one sample of origin, sequenced in a study of blood T cells in healthy people across ages. The use of a sample-barcoded 5' primer and a J-beta primer mix characterized a second PCR of roughly 7 to 11 cycles. MiXCR, run by TCRdb on the 5' RACE reads, gives a single entry per CDR3 protein. The top ten clones hold 15% to 20% of a sample with more than 800,000 distinct CDR3 sequences, under 45% of them seen once. Material for sequencing was blood. The source of these receptors is an older woman in good health.

The chain is built from TRBV29-1 and TRBJ1-1, with a weak D call TRBD1 (5 bases). The CDR3 sequence is 16 residues long. The V gene lost 0 bases and the J gene lost 7 bases, with 21 bases spanning the gap. The germline V gene encodes CDR1 SQVTM and CDR2 ANQGSEA. CDR3 bases: TGCAGCGTTGAAGATCAGGGACGGAGCTCCTACAATGAAGCTTTCTTT. Residues: CSVEDQGRSSYNEAFF.

Worth noting for this clonotype: At one boundary the junction diverges from the germline segment, which might be a read error. The chain couples TRBV6-5 to TRBJ1-2; no firm D call. The CDR3 sequence is 16 residues long. Germline lookup yields CDR1 MNHEY and CDR2 SVGAGI. CDR3 in amino acids: CANSYSIMRTNYGYTF. CDR3 nucleotides: TGTGCCAACAGTTACTCGATTATGCGAACGAACTATGGCTACACCTTC.

The table lists this clonotype with a few counts. The rearrangement joins TRBV27 to TRBJ2-3, with 11 bases that match TRBD1. CDR1 is MNHEY and CDR2 is SMNVEV in the germline V gene (reference sequence). V shed 0 bases, J shed 4 bases, and the junction held 3 bases outside the gene matches. The CDR3 is 16 residues long. CDR3 sequence: CASSLSSGQGADTQYF. CDR3 in DNA: TGTGCCAGCAGTTTATCGTCGGGACAGGGGGCAGATACGCAGTATTTT.

The chain is built from TRBV2 and TRBJ2-7; perhaps TRBD2 as D (6 bases). TRBJ2-5 explains the end of the DNA better; the J call may be wrong. Germline values: CDR1 SNHLY, CDR2 FYNNEI. The CDR3 runs to 14 residues. The CDR3 nucleotides read TGTGCCAGCGGGGAGGTATTTGGGGCGAGGACCCAGTACTTC. Amino acid sequence: CASGEVFGARTQYF.

This CDR3 is CSVEWAAGGYGYTF. CDR3 nucleotides: TGCAGCGTTGAATGGGCAGCCGGGGGCTATGGCTACACCTTC. V gene TRBV29-1 combines with J gene TRBJ1-2, with a possible D match to TRBD1 (5 bases). Germline V gives CDR1 SQVTM, CDR2 ANQGSEA. V lost 2 bases and J 4 bases, leaving 14 bases between the germline ends. This CDR3 has 14 residues.

This sequence joins TRBV19 and TRBJ2-1, with TRBD1 identical over 11 bases. CDR3 length: 17 residues. Trimming took 4 bases from V and 0 from J; bases not matched to a gene: 5. Germline lookup yields CDR1 LNHDA and CDR2 SQIVND (reference sequence). DNA for the CDR3: TGTGCCAGTAGTACCGGGACAGGGGGAAACTCCTACAATGAGCAGTTCTTC. Encoded protein: CASSTGTGGNSYNEQFF. The full variable domain, rest sourced from reference TRBV19 and TRBJ2-1, is DGGITQSPKYLFRKEGQNVTLSCEQNLNHDAMYWYRQDPGQGLRLIYYSQIVNDFQKGDIAEGYSVSREKKESFPLTVTSAQKNPTAFYLCASSTGTGGNSYNEQFFGPGTRLTVL.

This chain joins TRBV5-4 and TRBJ1-3; 8 bases are shared with TRBD1. Losses at the gene ends were 2 bases for V and 1 base for J; bases not matched to a gene: 8. Germline loops: CDR1 SGHNT, CDR2 YYREEE (reference sequence). The CDR3 consists of 17 residues. For the CDR3, the DNA is TGTGCCAGCAGCTTTCAGGGGGCGACGCATTCTGGAAACACCATATATTTT. Protein: CASSFQGATHSGNTIYF.

This chain connects TRBV6-5 to TRBJ2-1, with TRBD1 identical over 7 bases. Germline-derived CDR1 and CDR2 are MNHEY and SVGAGI. The length of the CDR3 is 14 residues. Trimming took 5 bases from V and 9 from J; bases not matched to a gene: 10. The CDR3 loop is CASSEPGRGTEQFF. CDR3 nucleotide sequence: TGTGCCAGCAGTGAACCTGGCAGGGGGACTGAGCAGTTCTTC.

V usage is TRBV18 and J usage is TRBJ2-5; 11 bases fit TRBD2. V lost 3 bases and J lost 2; bases outside the gene matches: 5. Germline V gene sequence: CDR1 KGHSH, CDR2 LQKENI. The CDR3 covers 16 residues. The CDR3 DNA sequence: TGTGCCAGCTCACCGGGGACTAGCGGTTTTCAAGAGACCCAGTACTTC. Its protein product is CASSPGTSGFQETQYF.

The rearrangement joins TRBV10-3 to TRBJ2-7; 11 bases match TRBD1. Germline V gene sequence: CDR1 ENHRY, CDR2 SYGVKD. Germline trimming cut 7 bases from V and 6 bases from J; bases unmatched to any gene: 5. The CDR3 is 13 residues long. This chain's CDR3 is CAIIKGQGGEQYF. CDR3 DNA: TGTGCCATCATTAAGGGACAGGGGGGCGAGCAGTACTTC.

This sequence joins TRBV2 and TRBJ1-2; D ambiguous. CDR3 length: 16 residues. Trimming cost V 4 bases and J 4 bases, with 19 bases left between them. Germline CDR1 reads SNHLY; CDR2 reads FYNNEI. The CDR3 DNA is TGTGCCAGCAGTGCATATGGTCTGAGGGTGTCCTATGGCTACACCTTC. Translated: CASSAYGLRVSYGYTF. Variable domain in full (rest from reference TRBV2 and TRBJ1-2): EPEVTQTPSHQVTQMGQEVILRCVPISNHLYFYWYRQILGQKVEFLVSFYNNEISEKSEIFDDQFSVERPDGSNFTLKIRSTKLEDSAMYFCASSAYGLRVSYGYTFGSGTRLTVV.

Of note for this clonotype: A read error is possible here, since a much larger clone lies one base away. The chain joins TRBV29-1 to TRBJ1-2; D unclear. V was pared by 7 bases and J by 2 bases, with 17 bases between. The germline CDR1 and CDR2 sequences are SQVTM and ANQGSEA. The CDR3 spans 14 residues. This CDR3 is CSARRRTGNYGYTF. Written as DNA, the CDR3 is TGCAGCGCCCGAAGGAGGACCGGGAACTATGGCTACACCTTC.

The genes are TRBV10-3 and TRBJ2-5; tentative D call: TRBD2 (6 bases). Germline CDR1 reads ENHRY; CDR2 reads SYGVKD. The length of the CDR3 is 14 residues. Trimming stripped 1 base from V and 1 base from J, with 7 bases between. The DNA for the CDR3 is TGTGCCATCAGTGAGTGGGGAGGCCAAGAGACCCAGTACTTC. Translation: CAISEWGGQETQYF.

Written as DNA, the CDR3 is TGTGCCAGCAGCCCCCTTATTCCCGGGGTCCTGGCTAGCGGGAGGACCAATGAGCAGTTCTTC. This encodes CASSPLIPGVLASGRTNEQFF. This sequence joins TRBV4-2 and TRBJ2-1, with 11 bases lining up with TRBD2. Germline lookup yields CDR1 LGHNA and CDR2 YNFKEQ. The CDR3 has 21 residues. Trimming removed 4 bases from V and 6 bases from J; junction bases left unmatched: 23.

This clonotype has only a few counts. The genes are TRBV27 and TRBJ2-5, with 10 nucleotides matching TRBD2. After removal of 5 bases from V and 4 bases from J, the junction contained 13 bases not matched to a gene. This CDR3 has 17 amino acids. Germline V gene data show CDR1 as MNHEY and CDR2 as SMNVEV (reference sequence). CDR3 protein: CASSLERLAGGRETQYF. In DNA form, the CDR3 reads TGTGCCAGCAGTCTTGAGCGACTAGCGGGCGGGAGAGAGACCCAGTACTTC.

This chain connects TRBV4-1 to TRBJ2-7; TRBD2 agrees at 7 bases. CDR3 length: 14 residues. V lost 0 bases to trimming and J lost 5 bases; unmatched junction nucleotides: 4. CDR1 and CDR2 from the germline V gene are MGHRA and YSYEKL. CDR3 in amino acids: CASSQDLAVNEQYF. CDR3 sequence (DNA): TGCGCCAGCAGCCAAGATCTAGCGGTGAACGAGCAGTACTTC.

This chain connects TRBV12-3 or TRBV12-4 to TRBJ2-4, with 7 nucleotides matching TRBD1. V gave up 7 bases and J gave up 13 bases; unmatched junction bases: 19. The CDR3 is 15 residues long. CDR3 DNA sequence: TGTGCCAGCACCCTGGACGGGACAGACCTCAAGGAGCAGTACTTC. It is translated as CASTLDGTDLKEQYF.

This clonotype was detected a few times. V and J are TRBV12-3 or TRBV12-4 and TRBJ2-2, with TRBD2 matching over 10 bases. Trimming took 5 bases from V and 5 from J; bases not matched to a gene: 2. This CDR3 has 14 amino acids. CDR3 sequence reads: CASSETSGTGELFF. CDR3 sequence (DNA): TGTGCCAGCAGTGAGACTAGCGGGACCGGGGAGCTGTTTTTT.

J is TRBJ1-1 and V is TRBV20-1, with unresolved D. Per the germline V gene, CDR1 is DFQATT and CDR2 is SNEGSKA (reference sequence). V lost 1 base and J 1 base, leaving 10 bases between the germline ends. This CDR3 region has 14 residues. The CDR3 bases are TGCAGTGCTAGAGGGTCACTCTCGAACACTGAAGCTTTCTTT. It yields the protein CSARGSLSNTEAFF.

The chain's CDR3 is CASSQEPLEETQYF. As DNA, the CDR3 is TGTGCCAGCAGCCAAGAACCCCTAGAAGAGACCCAGTACTTC. The chain combines TRBV4-2 with TRBJ2-5; D not resolved. The V end lost 0 bases, the J end lost 3 bases, and 8 bases lay between the germline ends. Per germline, CDR1 LGHNA and CDR2 YNFKEQ. The CDR3 contains 14 residues.

The table lists this clonotype with a few counts. The rearrangement uses TRBV20-1 and TRBJ2-1; TRBD1 aligns across 7 bases. The germline V gene encodes CDR1 DFQATT and CDR2 SNEGSKA (reference sequence). The V gene end was trimmed by 8 bases and the J gene end by 6 bases; junction bases not matched to a gene: 7. The CDR3 sequence is 12 residues long. In DNA form, the CDR3 reads TGCAGTCAAGCAGGGGGTGGCAATGAGCAGTTCTTC. This encodes CSQAGGGNEQFF.

The V and J genes are TRBV12-3 or TRBV12-4 and TRBJ2-7; 7 bases match TRBD2. The CDR3 sequence is 16 residues long. Germline trimming cut 5 bases from V and 5 bases from J; bases unmatched to any gene: 15. CDR3 region: CASSPDLREIGHEQYF. The CDR3 DNA sequence: TGTGCCAGCAGTCCCGACCTGCGGGAGATCGGCCACGAGCAGTACTTC.

The gene calls are TRBV7-3 and TRBJ2-3; D is uncertain. The CDR3 totals 18 residues. In germline, CDR1 is SGHTA, CDR2 FQGTGA. V was clipped by 1 base and J by 2 bases, with 19 bases between them. In DNA form, the CDR3 reads TGTGCCAGCAGCTTAAAGGCTAGAGGCCATTTAGACACAGATACGCAGTATTTT. It is translated as CASSLKARGHLDTDTQYF.

The chain joins TRBV6-6 to TRBJ2-5; 14 bases are a match to TRBD2. Germline assignment: CDR1 MNHNY and CDR2 SVGAGI (reference sequence). The V and J ends lost 2 bases and 4 bases, in that order; junction bases with no gene match: 3. CDR3 length: 16 amino acids. The CDR3 nucleotides read TGTGCCAGCAGTTACGGACTAGCGGGAGGTCGAGAGACCCAGTACTTC. Its translation is CASSYGLAGGRETQYF.

The chain has TRBV6-5 and TRBJ2-1, with D perhaps TRBD2 (6 bases). Germline-derived CDR1 and CDR2 are MNHEY and SVGAGI. Trimming cost V 6 bases and J 1 base, with 16 bases left between them. The CDR3 is 16 amino acids. Here the CDR3 DNA reads TGTGCCAGCAGGGGGGTCGGGGGATCGTCCTACAATGAGCAGTTCTTC. Translating it yields CASRGVGGSSYNEQFF.

This clonotype came up a few times. CDR3 sequence reads: CASSVGPDRRGYEQYF. The CDR3 DNA reads as TGTGCCAGCAGCGTAGGTCCTGACAGGCGGGGTTACGAGCAGTACTTC. The genes are TRBV9 and TRBJ2-7; D tentatively reads TRBD1 or TRBD2 (6 bases each). Germline CDR1 SGDLS, CDR2 YYNGEE. The ends were cut back, 0 bases at V and 4 bases at J, with 17 bases in the middle. The CDR3 length is 16 residues. The entire variable domain, with the rest obtained from reference TRBV9 and TRBJ2-7, is as follows: DSGVTQTPKHLITATGQRVTLRCSPRSGDLSVYWYQQSLDQGLQFLIQYYNGEERAKGNILERFSAQQFPDLHSELNLSSLELGDSALYFCASSVGPDRRGYEQYFGPGTRLTVT.

The chain has TRBV3-1 and TRBJ1-6; unclear D gene. Deletions cut 5 bases from V and 11 bases from J, with 10 bases between. Germline assignment: CDR1 LGHDT and CDR2 YNNKEL (reference sequence). CDR3 size: 12 residues. The CDR3 spells CASSYRNPPLHF. In nucleotides, the CDR3 is TGTGCCAGCAGCTACCGGAATCCACCCCTCCACTTT. Combining the CDR3 with reference TRBV3-1 and TRBJ1-6 gives the whole variable domain DTAVSQTPKYLVTQMGNDKSIKCEQNLGHDTMYWYKQDSKKFLKIMFSYNNKELIINETVPNRFSPKSPDKAHLNLHINSLELGDSAVYFCASSYRNPPLHFGNGTRLTVT.